This T cell receptor beta chain was sequenced for a study of metastatic and nonmetastatic thyroid tumors. Whole-study context: For malignant and benign thyroid patients, tumor or nodule tissue and blood were the sources whose repertoires were compared.

Patients were all untreated before their thyroid surgery. This CDR3 spans 16 amino acids. Germline CDR1 and CDR2: SGHTS and YDEGEE. Between the trimmed V and J ends, which lost 5 bases and 0 bases, there was a span of 15 bases. This clone was picked up many times. In the authors' workflow: Across clinicopathological groups, CDR3 differences served as the basis for building a distant-metastasis classifier for papillary thyroid cancer. TCRdb reprocessed the PCR reads using MiXCR. The V and J calls and clone size are TCRdb's, not the authors'. The sample includes about 20,000 clones, over 30% of them seen just once.

Sequenced sample: blood. This receptor was identified in a female donor with papillary thyroid cancer or a benign thyroid nodule (not recorded which). Some clones in this sample may be carry-over from other donors' samples. The V and J genes are TRBV5-8 and TRBJ1-5, with unresolved D. The CDR3 bases are TGTGCCAGCAGATCCGACCCACGCCTTAGCAATCAGCCCCAGCATTTT. Translation gives CASRSDPRLSNQPQHF.